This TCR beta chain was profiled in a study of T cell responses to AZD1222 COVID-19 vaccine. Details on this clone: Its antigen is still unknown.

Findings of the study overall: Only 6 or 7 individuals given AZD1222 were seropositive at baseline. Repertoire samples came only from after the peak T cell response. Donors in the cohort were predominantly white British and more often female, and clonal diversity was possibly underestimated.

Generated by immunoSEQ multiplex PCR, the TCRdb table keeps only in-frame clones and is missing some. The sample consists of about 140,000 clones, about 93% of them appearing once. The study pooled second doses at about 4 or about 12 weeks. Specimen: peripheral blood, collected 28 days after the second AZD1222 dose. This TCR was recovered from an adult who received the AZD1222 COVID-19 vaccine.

This CDR3 reads CASSLVLGELGDQPQHF. The CDR3 DNA sequence: TGTGCCAGCAGCCTGGTACTAGGGGAGCTGGGGGATCAGCCCCAGCATTTT. The chain recombines TRBV6-2 or TRBV6-3 with TRBJ1-5, with a possible D match to TRBD1 (5 bases). The CDR3 sequence is 17 residues long. The germline V gene encodes CDR1 MNHEY and CDR2 SVGEGT. The V and J ends lost 6 bases and 5 bases respectively, with 23 bases between them.